This paragraph reports one T cell receptor gamma chain. This clone was seen a handful of times. Which antigen it targets is not known. The protein held in TCRdb is that of a much larger clone and does not match this DNA's translation at residue 12, likely because of a read error; the protein shown is translated from the DNA. The source of the sample is a study of Vγ9Vδ2 T cells in congenital toxoplasmosis (dated by TCRdb to about 2021). For the wider study: IgG, IgM and IgA serology, Western blot and an in-house interferon-gamma release assay were used to diagnose congenital toxoplasmosis. This study compared the CDR3 repertoires of the gamma and delta chains in sorted blood gammadelta T cells from congenitally T. gondii-infected infants versus uninfected infants. Repertoire sequencing was done on samples from infants at 2 months after birth and at 1 year of age. TCR sequencing covered about five infected and some 10 uninfected infants at 2 months, plus 3 infected and 4 uninfected infants at 1 year. Here is what the overall study found, with its caveats: Germline-encoded fetal-type TRDV2 CDR3 sequences seemed more prevalent in infected than uninfected 2-month-old infants, suggesting an in utero expansion footprint. The repertoire differences between infected and uninfected infants were less clear at 1 year of age than at 2 months. Compared with uninfected infants, infected infants at 2 months appeared to have fewer N additions in their TRGV9 and TRDV2 CDR3s, and this was especially true for TRDV2-TRDJ1 sequences. Both infected and uninfected infants showed high prevalence of a public TRGV9 clonotype. Two months was the earliest age with enough suitable sample material for TCR repertoire analysis, so newborn repertoires were not sequenced.

cDNA was made by template-switch reverse transcription with TRGC- and TRDC-specific primers in one tube, using SuperScript II. The TRGC primer was designed so that it binds both the TRGC1 and the TRGC2 constant genes. Amplification of TRG and TRD was done with the KAPA Real-Time Library Amplification Kit, and AMPure XP beads were used for purification between steps. Index PCR with the Nextera XT Index Kit was used to add Illumina sequencing adapters. TRG and TRD amplicons were sequenced on an Illumina MiSeq with the V2 300 kit, giving 150 bp paired-end reads. Under the source paper's analysis protocol: Before further analysis, read quality was checked using FastQC version 0.11.8. Reads were aligned against the TRG or TRD reference genes from GenBank, and CDR3 sequences were constructed using MiXCR version 3.0.3. MiXCR defaults were kept, except that TRDD gene segments were assembled using 3 rather than 5 consecutive nucleotides. VDJtools version 1.2.1 calculated N additions, CDR3 length, J segment length and clonotype sharing between samples. CDR3 sequences that were out of frame or contained stop codons were removed from the analysis. Infant repertoires were compared for overlap with previously published fetal, cord blood and adult blood Vgamma9Vdelta2 repertoires. For TCRdb, the public reads were processed anew by CATT, and duplicate DNA sequences were folded into one row. The authors' filters were not applied to this entry. For this sample the table gives approximately 210 gamma-chain clones, of which about a tenth were detected only once. The ten largest clones represent approximately 70% of the sample.

The same treatment, consisting of spiramycin and/or pyrimethamine plus sulfadiazine plus folinic acid, was given to mothers of infected and uninfected infants alike. All infants, both infected and uninfected, were delivered at term after more than 37 weeks of gestation. Around 1 mL of blood was processed into PBMCs by Lymphoprep gradient centrifugation, then cryopreserved in liquid nitrogen and shipped to Belgium. After thawing, the PBMCs were labeled with Zombie NIR viability dye and stained with antibodies against CD3, TCR gammadelta, Vgamma9 and Vdelta2. CD3+ TCRgammadelta+ T cells were sorted on a FACSAria III with a mean purity of around 98%. The RNeasy Micro Kit was used to isolate RNA from roughly 10,000 sorted gammadelta T cells per sample. The infants were born to mothers who were enrolled with primary T. gondii infection during pregnancy. Peripheral blood samples from the infants were taken at an outpatient microbiology and virology center in Pavia, Italy.

The CDR3 measures 13 amino acids from cysteine to phenylalanine. Solely the CDR3 DNA is kept, with 39 bases framed from the first base. The germline V gene supplies CDR1 VENAVY and CDR2 YDSYNSRV. Here the chain combines TRGV8 and TRGJP1. Sequenced: gamma-delta T cells from blood. This sequence originates from a child under 10 years old born to a mother with Toxoplasma gondii infection during pregnancy, either congenitally infected or uninfected (not recorded which). The CDR3 in this case is CATWDTTGWFKTF. The DNA is as follows: TGTGCCACCTGGGATACCACTGGTTGGTTCAAGACATTT.